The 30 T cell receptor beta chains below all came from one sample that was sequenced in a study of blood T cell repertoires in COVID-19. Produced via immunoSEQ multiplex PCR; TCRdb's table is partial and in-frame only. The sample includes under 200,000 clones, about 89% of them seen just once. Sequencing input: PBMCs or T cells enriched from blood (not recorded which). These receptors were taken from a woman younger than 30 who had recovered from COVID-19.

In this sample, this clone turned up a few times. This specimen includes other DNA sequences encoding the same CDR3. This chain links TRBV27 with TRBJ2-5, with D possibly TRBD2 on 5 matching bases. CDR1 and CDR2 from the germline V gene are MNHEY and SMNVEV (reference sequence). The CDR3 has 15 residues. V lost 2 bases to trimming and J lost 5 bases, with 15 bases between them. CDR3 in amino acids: CASSLTPGLRETQYF. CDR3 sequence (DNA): TGTGCCAGCAGTTTAACCCCCGGACTCCGGGAGACCCAGTACTTC.

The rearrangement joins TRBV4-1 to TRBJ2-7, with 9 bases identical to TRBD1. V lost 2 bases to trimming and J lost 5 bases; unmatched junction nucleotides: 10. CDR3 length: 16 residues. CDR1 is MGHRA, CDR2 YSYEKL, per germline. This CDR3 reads CASSQTSGTGFHEQYF. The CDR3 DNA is TGCGCCAGCAGCCAAACCTCCGGGACAGGGTTTCACGAGCAGTACTTC.

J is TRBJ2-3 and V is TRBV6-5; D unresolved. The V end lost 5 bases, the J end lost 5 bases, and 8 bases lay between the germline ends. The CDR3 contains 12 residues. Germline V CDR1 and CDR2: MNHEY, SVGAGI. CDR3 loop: CASSTRGDTQYF. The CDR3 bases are TGTGCCAGCAGTACCCGCGGAGATACGCAGTATTTT.

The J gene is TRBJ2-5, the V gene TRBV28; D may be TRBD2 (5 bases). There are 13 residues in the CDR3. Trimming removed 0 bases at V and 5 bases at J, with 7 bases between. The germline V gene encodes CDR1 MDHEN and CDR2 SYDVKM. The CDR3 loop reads CASSLWSGETQYF. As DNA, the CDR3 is TGTGCCAGCAGTTTATGGTCGGGGGAGACCCAGTACTTC.

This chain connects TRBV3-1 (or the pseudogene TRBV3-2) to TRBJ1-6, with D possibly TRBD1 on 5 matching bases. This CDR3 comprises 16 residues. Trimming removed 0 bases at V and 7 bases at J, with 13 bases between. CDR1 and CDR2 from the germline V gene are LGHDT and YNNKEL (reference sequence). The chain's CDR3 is CASSQERGRINSPLHF. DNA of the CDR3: TGTGCCAGCAGCCAAGAAAGGGGAAGGATAAATTCACCCCTCCACTTT.

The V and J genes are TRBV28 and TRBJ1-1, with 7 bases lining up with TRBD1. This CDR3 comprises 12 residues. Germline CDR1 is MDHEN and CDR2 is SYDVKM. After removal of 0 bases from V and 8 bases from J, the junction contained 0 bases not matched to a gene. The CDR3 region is CASSLWGQEAFF. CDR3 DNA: TGTGCCAGCAGTTTATGGGGACAGGAAGCTTTCTTT.

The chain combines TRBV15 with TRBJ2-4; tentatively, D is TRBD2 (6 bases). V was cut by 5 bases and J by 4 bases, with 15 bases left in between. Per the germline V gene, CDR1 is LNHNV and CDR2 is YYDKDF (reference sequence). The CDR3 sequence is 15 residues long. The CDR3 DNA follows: TGTGCCACCAGCCGGGGAGGCTGGGGAAAAAACATTCAGTACTTC. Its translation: CATSRGGWGKNIQYF.

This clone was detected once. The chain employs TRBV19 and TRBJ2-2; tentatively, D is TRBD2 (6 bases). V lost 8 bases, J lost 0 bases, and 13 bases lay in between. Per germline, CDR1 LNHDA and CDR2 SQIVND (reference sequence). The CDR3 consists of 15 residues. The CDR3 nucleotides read TGTGCCAGTCAAAGGGAGGTGGCGAACACCGGGGAGCTGTTTTTT. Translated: CASQREVANTGELFF.

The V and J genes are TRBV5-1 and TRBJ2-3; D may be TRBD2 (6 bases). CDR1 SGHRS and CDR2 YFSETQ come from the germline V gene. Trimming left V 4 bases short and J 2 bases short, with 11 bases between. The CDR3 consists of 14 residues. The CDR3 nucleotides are TGCGCCAGCAGCCCGACTAGGCCCACAGATACGCAGTATTTT. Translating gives CASSPTRPTDTQYF.

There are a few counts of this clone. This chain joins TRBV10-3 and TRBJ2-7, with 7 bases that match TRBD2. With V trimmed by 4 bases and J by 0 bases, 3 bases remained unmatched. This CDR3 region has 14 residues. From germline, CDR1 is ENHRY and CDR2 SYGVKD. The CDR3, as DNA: TGTGCCATCAGTGCAGCGGGGCGCTCCTACGAGCAGTACTTC. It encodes CAISAAGRSYEQYF.

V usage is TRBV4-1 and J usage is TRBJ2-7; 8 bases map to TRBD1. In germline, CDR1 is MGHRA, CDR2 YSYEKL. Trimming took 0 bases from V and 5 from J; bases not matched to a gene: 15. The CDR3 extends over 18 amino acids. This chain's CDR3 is CASSQERVGRTGMHEQYF. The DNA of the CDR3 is TGCGCCAGCAGCCAAGAGAGGGTAGGGCGGACAGGGATGCACGAGCAGTACTTC.

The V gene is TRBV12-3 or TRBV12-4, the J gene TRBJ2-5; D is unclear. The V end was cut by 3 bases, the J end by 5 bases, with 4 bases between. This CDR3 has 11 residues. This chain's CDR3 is CASSLRETQYF. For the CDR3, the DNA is TGTGCCAGCAGTTTGAGGGAGACCCAGTACTTC.

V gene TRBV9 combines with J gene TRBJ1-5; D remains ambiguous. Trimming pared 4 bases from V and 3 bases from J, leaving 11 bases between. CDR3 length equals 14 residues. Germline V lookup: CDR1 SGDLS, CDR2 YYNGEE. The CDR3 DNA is TGTGCCAGCAGCCCGACAAGTAACAATCAGCCCCAGCATTTT. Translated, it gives CASSPTSNNQPQHF. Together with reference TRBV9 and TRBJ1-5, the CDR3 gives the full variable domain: DSGVTQTPKHLITATGQRVTLRCSPRSGDLSVYWYQQSLDQGLQFLIQYYNGEERAKGNILERFSAQQFPDLHSELNLSSLELGDSALYFCASSPTSNNQPQHFGDGTRLSIL.

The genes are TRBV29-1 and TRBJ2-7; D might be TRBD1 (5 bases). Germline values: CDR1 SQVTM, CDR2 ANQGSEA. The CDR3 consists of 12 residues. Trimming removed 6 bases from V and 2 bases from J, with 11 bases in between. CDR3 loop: CSVCLGPYEQYF. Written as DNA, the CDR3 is TGCAGCGTATGTCTGGGGCCCTACGAGCAGTACTTC.

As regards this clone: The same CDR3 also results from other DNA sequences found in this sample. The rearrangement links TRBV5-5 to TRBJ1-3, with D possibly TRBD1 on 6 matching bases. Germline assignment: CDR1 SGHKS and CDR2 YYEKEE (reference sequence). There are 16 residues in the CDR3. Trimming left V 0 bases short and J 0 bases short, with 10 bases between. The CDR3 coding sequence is TGTGCCAGCAGCTTGGGGGACACGTACTCTGGAAACACCATATATTTT. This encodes CASSLGDTYSGNTIYF.

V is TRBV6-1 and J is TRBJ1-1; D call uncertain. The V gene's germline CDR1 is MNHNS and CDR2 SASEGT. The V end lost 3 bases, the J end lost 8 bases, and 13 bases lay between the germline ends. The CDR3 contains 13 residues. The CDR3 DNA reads TGTGCCAGCAGTGACCAAGCCTGGGCGGAAGCTTTCTTT. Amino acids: CASSDQAWAEAFF.

The CDR3 nucleotides are TGTGCCTGGTCGACAGGGAACTATGGCTACACCTTC. Residues: CAWSTGNYGYTF. The J gene is TRBJ1-2, the V gene TRBV30, with 7 bases matching TRBD1. The CDR3 totals 12 residues. CDR1 GTSNPN and CDR2 SVGIG come from the germline V gene (reference sequence). J lost 2 bases, V lost 5 bases, and 2 bases had no gene match. Variable domain in full (rest from reference TRBV30 and TRBJ1-2): SQTIHQWPATLVQPVGSPLSLECTVEGTSNPNLYWYRQAAGRGLQLLFYSVGIGQISSEVPQNLSASRPQDRQFILSSKKLLLSDSGFYLCAWSTGNYGYTFGSGTRLTVV.

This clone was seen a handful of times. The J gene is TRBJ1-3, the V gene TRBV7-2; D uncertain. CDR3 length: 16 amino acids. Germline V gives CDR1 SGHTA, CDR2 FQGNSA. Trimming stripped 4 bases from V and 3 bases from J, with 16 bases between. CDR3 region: CASSSRADAFGNTIYF. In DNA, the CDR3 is TGTGCCAGCAGCTCCCGAGCGGACGCTTTTGGAAACACCATATATTTT.

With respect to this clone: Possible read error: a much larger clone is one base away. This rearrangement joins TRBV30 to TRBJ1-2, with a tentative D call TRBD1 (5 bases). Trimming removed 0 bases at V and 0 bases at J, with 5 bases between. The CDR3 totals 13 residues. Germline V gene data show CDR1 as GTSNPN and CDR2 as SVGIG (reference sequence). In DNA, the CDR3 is TGTGCCTGGAGTGTACAGGCTAACTATGGCTACACCTTC. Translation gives CAWSVQANYGYTF.

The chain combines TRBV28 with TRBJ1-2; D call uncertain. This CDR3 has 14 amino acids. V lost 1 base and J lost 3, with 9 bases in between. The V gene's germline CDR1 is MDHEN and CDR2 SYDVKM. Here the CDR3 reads CASSLLRTYYGYTF. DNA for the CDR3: TGTGCCAGCAGTTTATTGCGTACTTACTATGGCTACACCTTC.

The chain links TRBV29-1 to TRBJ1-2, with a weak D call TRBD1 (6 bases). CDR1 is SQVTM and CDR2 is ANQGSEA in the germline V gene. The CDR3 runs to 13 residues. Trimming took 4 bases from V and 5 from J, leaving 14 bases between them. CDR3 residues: CSVARGEGYGYTF. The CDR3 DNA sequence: TGCAGCGTTGCCAGGGGAGAAGGATATGGCTACACCTTC.

CDR3 residues: CASKGRLANNEQFF. In DNA form, the CDR3 reads TGTGCCAGCAAGGGGAGGCTAGCTAACAATGAGCAGTTCTTC. The V and J genes are TRBV6-4 and TRBJ2-1; weak D call: TRBD2 (6 bases). Germline CDR1 is MRHNA and CDR2 is SNTAGT. The CDR3 totals 14 residues. Trimming cost V 7 bases and J 5 bases, with 15 bases left between them.

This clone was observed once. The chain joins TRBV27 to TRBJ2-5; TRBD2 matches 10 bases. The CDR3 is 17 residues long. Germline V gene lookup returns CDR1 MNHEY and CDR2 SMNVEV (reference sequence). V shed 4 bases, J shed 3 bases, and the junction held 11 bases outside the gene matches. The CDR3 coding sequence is TGTGCCAGCAGTTCCAGTACCATTAGCGGGGGGAAAGAGACCCAGTACTTC. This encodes CASSSSTISGGKETQYF.

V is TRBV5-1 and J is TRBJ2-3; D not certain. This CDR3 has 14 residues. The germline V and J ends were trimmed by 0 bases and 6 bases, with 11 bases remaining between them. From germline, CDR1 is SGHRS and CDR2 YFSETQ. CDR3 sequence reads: CASSLEQPKDTQYF. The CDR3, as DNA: TGCGCCAGCAGCTTGGAACAGCCTAAGGATACGCAGTATTTT.

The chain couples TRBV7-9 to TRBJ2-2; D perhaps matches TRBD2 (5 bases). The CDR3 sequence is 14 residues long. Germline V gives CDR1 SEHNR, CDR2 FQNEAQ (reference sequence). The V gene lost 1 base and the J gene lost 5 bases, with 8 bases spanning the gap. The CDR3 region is CASSLGGGTGELFF. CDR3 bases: TGTGCCAGCAGCTTAGGTGGCGGGACCGGGGAGCTGTTTTTT.

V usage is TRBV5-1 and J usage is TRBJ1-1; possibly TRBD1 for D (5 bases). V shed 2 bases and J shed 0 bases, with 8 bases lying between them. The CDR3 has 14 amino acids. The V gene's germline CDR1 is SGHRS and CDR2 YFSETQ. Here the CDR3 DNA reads TGCGCCAGCAGCTTTCAGGGTTTGAACACTGAAGCTTTCTTT. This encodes CASSFQGLNTEAFF.

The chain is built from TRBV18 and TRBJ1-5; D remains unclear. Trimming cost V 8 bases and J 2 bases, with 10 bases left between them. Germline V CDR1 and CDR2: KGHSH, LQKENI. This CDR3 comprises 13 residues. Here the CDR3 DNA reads TGTGCCAGCCAAGACGAGGGCAATCAGCCCCAGCATTTT. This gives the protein CASQDEGNQPQHF.

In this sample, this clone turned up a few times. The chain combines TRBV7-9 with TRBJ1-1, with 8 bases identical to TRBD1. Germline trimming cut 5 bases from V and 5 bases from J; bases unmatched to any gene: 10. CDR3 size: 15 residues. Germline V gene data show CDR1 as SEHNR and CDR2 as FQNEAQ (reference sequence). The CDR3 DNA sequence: TGTGCCAGCAGCCTAAGACAGGGGAGGGAAACTGAAGCTTTCTTT. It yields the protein CASSLRQGRETEAFF.

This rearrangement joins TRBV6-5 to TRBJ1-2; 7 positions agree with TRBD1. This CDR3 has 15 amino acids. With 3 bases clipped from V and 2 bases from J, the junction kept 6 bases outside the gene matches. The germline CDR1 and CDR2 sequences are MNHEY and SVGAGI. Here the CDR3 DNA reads TGTGCCAGCAGTTATTGGAAGGACAGGAACTATGGCTACACCTTC. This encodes CASSYWKDRNYGYTF.

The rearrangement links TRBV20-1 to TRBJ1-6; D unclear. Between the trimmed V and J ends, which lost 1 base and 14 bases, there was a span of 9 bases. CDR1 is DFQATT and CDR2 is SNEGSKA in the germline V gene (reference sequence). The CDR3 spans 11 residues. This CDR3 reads CSARVAGTLHF. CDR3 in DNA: TGCAGTGCTAGAGTGGCTGGCACCCTCCACTTT.